Listed here is a single T cell receptor (beta chain). Its specific antigen is unknown. Per-base qualities were not stored, and no clone one base away is much larger. This entry is derived from a study of cytomegalovirus exposure and HLA in healthy donors (dated by TCRdb to 2016 to 2017). Turning to the overall study: An earlier analysis of approximately 640 of the donors reported more than 250 Gb of sequence data and approximately 110 million unique TCR beta sequences from 150 million to 200 million T cells. Along with the roughly 610-subject first cohort, a separate validation cohort of over a hundred different subjects was used. All discovery cohort repertoires had been generated using a single sequencing platform. Of the roughly 400 genotyped donors, about 80% fell in the genetic ancestry cluster associated with self-reported Caucasian donors. To predict cytomegalovirus infection status, the study brought together high-throughput TCR immunosequencing, statistical association of individual TCRs with disease status, and machine learning. On average, approximately 250,000 unique TCR beta nucleotide sequences were sequenced per donor among about 400 genotyped donors of the cohort, with roughly 18% of those sequences being non-productive. Four to six DR-DQ haplotypes were handled as single units for association and clustering because linkage in the cohort was strong. The number of typed donors differed by locus: about 620-640 for A, B, C, DRB1 and DQB1; 522 for DQA1; some 590 for DPA1; and around 490 for DPB1. The study aimed to test whether signatures of past pathogen exposure could be identified by cataloging public T cell receptors. Using immunosequencing, the study profiled T cell repertoires from around 670 subjects and related those repertoires to cytomegalovirus serostatus. In an earlier analysis of 500 to 650 of the donors, high-throughput TCR beta sequencing was used to judge whether each TCR beta V gene segment behaved as functional or pseudogenic. In a later analysis, previously published TCR beta repertoires from more than 500 donors were re-analyzed and high-resolution HLA genotyping was added so that TCR occurrence patterns could be studied. About 300 gigabases of sequencing data and approximately 80 million unique TCR sequences were included in an early release covering several hundred HLA-typed donors. Donor age, sex, ethnicity and CMV serostatus were compiled together with the repertoire data. The later analysis used no new phenotypic data to find candidate immune exposures, relying instead on TCR beta sequences and their occurrence across donors. Class I and class II HLA loci were covered by the typing at four-digit resolution. A later genetic analysis took genome-wide SNP genotypes for about three fifths of the 666 donors and used that subset as a discovery cohort.

Study-wide findings and limitations: Compared with the approximately 670-donor mean, donors in an Asian-associated ancestry cluster had fewer N-insertions in productive TCRs, according to a later genetic analysis. Assigning TCR associations to individual alleles was difficult when HLA alleles, especially DR and DQ, strongly co-occurred. In a later analysis, HLA-associated TCR beta chains were found to be more clonally expanded and to have lower generation probabilities than equally common non-associated chains. According to the authors, the approach could potentially be generalized to other disease states and immunological phenotypes. Across donors, most TCR sequences were observed very rarely, whereas some public TCRs were present in many individuals. Because the 87-base-pair reads could not distinguish some IMGT-functional V segments, including TRBV6-2 and TRBV6-3, those segments were excluded. A few of the identified cytomegalovirus-associated TCR beta chains were confirmed in vitro to be specific for cytomegalovirus antigens. An earlier analysis of some 590 of the donors showed that most TCR beta V segments appeared in productive rearrangements either about 87% or about 30% of the time, which broadly matched IMGT annotations. According to a later analysis, most CMV-associated TCR beta chains appeared to be HLA-restricted, and the HLA associations seemed to be driven largely by CMV exposure. In a later genetic analysis, a missense DCLRE1C variant was associated with V-gene and J-gene trimming of TCR beta chains, and the association was replicated in an independent cohort. About 17 rarely observed V segments, including chromosome 9 orphons, were excluded from the earlier analysis of some 590 of the donors because counts were too low. In both the original and validation cohorts, the classifier was reported to diagnose cytomegalovirus status with high specificity and sensitivity. In a later analysis, over 15,000 TCR beta sequences were associated with specific HLA alleles at a false discovery rate of 0.05. Only TCR beta chains were sequenced in this cohort, and the absence of alpha or paired-chain data limited detectable features. Immune exposure information for the cohort was limited to CMV serostatus. Roughly uniform sequencing depth across donors was assumed in presence/absence analyses, although this assumption may not hold. A later analysis found that TCR association rates varied across HLA loci, with DRB1 alleles showing the most associated TCRs and HLA-C alleles the fewest. A later analysis reported that several top co-occurrence clusters appeared linked to parvovirus B19, influenza, CMV and Epstein-Barr virus. A further reported finding was that TCR beta sequences accurately predicted the HLA-A and HLA-B alleles for most subjects in the first cohort. The sequencing pipeline was judged likely to have produced a cluster of highly shared sequence variants as a technical artifact. A total of 150 to 200 TCR beta chains were listed by the study as associated with cytomegalovirus. Linkage disequilibrium might explain the correlated functional status among segregating V segments, but an unknown experimental factor could not be excluded. Because some donors lacked HLA typing at each locus, the association tests relied only on the typed subset.

Preparation of the library involved the immunoSEQ multiplex PCR assay. For the multiplex PCR, a mixture combining 60 forward primers for TCR Vbeta segments and 13 reverse primers for TCR Jbeta segments was used. A multiplex PCR assay on genomic DNA amplified the CDR3 region of rearranged TCR beta genes. The amplified TCR beta libraries were sequenced on the Illumina HiSeq System as 87-base-pair reads. In the paper's pipeline: A later analysis tallied roughly 80 million unique TCR beta chains across the 666 repertoires, and about 10 million of those chains were shared by two or more donors. Raw reads were error-corrected and collapsed into unique sequences with a nearest-neighbor algorithm that merged closely related sequences to remove PCR and sequencing errors. V, D and J gene segments were assigned by aligning CDR3 sequences to IMGT reference sequences. For a sequence to be retained, a match of at least six nucleotides was required to both a V gene segment and a J gene segment. A rearrangement was called productive if the CDR3 had no stop codons and remained in frame with V and J, and every other rearrangement was called non-productive. CDR3 was defined according to IMGT convention as the region running from the second conserved V-encoded cysteine to the conserved J-encoded phenylalanine. Sequences without an unambiguous match to a single V gene segment were excluded from the earlier analysis of about 630 of the donors. An earlier analysis of approximately 590 of the donors classified V segments as functional when productive rearrangements were above 56.7% and as segregating when the standard deviation between donors was above 5%. A statistical classification framework was built to diagnose cytomegalovirus status from the catalog of TCR beta chain sequences. V and J gene assignment, in a later analysis, came from comparing TCR nucleotide sequences with IMGT/GENE-DB human TR gene sequences. Using the TCRdist pipeline, a later analysis assigned CDR3 sequences along with most-parsimonious VDJ recombination scenarios. In a later analysis, every TCR beta chain was defined by the combination of its CDR3 amino acid sequence and its V-gene family, and reads without a unique V-gene family were dropped. As a way to deal with suspected cross-contamination and a sequencing artifact, a later analysis dropped more than 500 nucleotide sequences that were highly shared and had low generation probability. A later analysis calculated a clonal expansion index for each public chain from normalized within-repertoire ranks of inferred template counts. A later analysis computed generation probabilities with a VDJ recombination model fitted to out-of-frame rearrangements, and checked the results against IGoR. A later analysis scored TCR-TCR, TCR-HLA and TCR-CMV co-occurrence with hypergeometric tests, applying a repertoire-size bias correction to TCR pairs. To estimate false discovery rates, a later analysis permuted the HLA or CMV assignments 20 times. In a later analysis, co-occurring TCRs were grouped using DBSCAN, and TCRdist sequence similarity was added for clustering within HLA-allele-positive subsets. Repertoires with fewer than 30,000 or more than 120,000 public chains, plus five repertoires with anomalous nucleotide sharing, were excluded from co-occurrence clustering. TCRdb's version of the immuneACCESS table is confined to in-frame rearrangements and falls short of the full clone set. An unresolved V gene accounts for under half of the shortfall where checked; the remainder is of unknown origin. The V and J calls and clone size are taken from that table; D and trimming were inferred from the DNA. Present in this sample are approximately 120,000 clones, around 85% of which were seen just once. The top ten clonotypes cover 4% of the sample.

In total, 630 or so healthy bone marrow donors made up the cohort. At the time of sampling, all cohort members were nominally healthy, though unrecorded immune exposures were likely present. The donor tested CMV seropositive and was one of the 289 seropositive cohort members. Every donor gave a peripheral blood sample, and the peripheral blood mononuclear cells from that sample were used for TCR beta sequencing. The Qiagen DNeasy Blood Extraction Kit was used to extract genomic DNA from the blood cell samples. Trimmed from V: 1 base; trimmed from J: 1 base; junction bases lacking a gene match: 10. The CDR3 goes from the cysteine to the phenylalanine over 17 residues. The retained sequence is limited to the CDR3, 51 bases, with the frame set at the first base. In the germline V gene, CDR1 corresponds to SGHRS and CDR2 to YFSETQ.

The source is a man between 18 and 35 years old in good health and CMV-seropositive. Sequenced sample: PBMCs. The rearrangement combines TRBV5-1 with TRBJ1-2; TRBD1 lines up with 7 middle nucleotides. At the DNA level, the sequence is TGCGCCAGCAGCTTGTCTTCGAGACAGGGAAGTAACTATGGCTACACCTTC. Translated, it gives CASSLSSRQGSNYGYTF.